The sequence of this T cell receptor (beta chain) was determined in a study of blood T cell repertoires in COVID-19. About the study: The analysed material was cDNA or gDNA that came from T cells, B-cell-depleted T cells, or PBMCs.

Original analysis: Nucleated cell counts were estimated from reference gene primer amplification. This table comes from immunoSEQ multiplex PCR, and its TCRdb copy is limited to in-frame clones, with some not included. That table gives V, J and clone size, and the DNA gave D and trimming. The sample includes a few hundred thousand clones, roughly 84% of them seen just once. Turning to this clone: This sample also contains other DNA sequences that code for the same CDR3.

CDR3 size: 13 residues. The germline gives CDR1 MGHRA, CDR2 YSYEKL. With 0 bases removed from V and 4 bases from J, the gap between germline ends came to 6 bases. The sequenced sample was peripheral blood. This sequence was found in a woman in her forties who had recovered from COVID-19. The rearrangement joins TRBV4-1 to TRBJ2-5, with D hard to call. The CDR3 reads CASSQDRRETQYF. The CDR3, as DNA: TGCGCCAGCAGCCAAGATCGTCGAGAGACCCAGTACTTC.